Sequencing of this T cell receptor (beta chain) was carried out in a study of siplizumab effects on memory and regulatory T cells. The assay covered some 10^5 TCR templates per sample. Clones were read by immunoSEQ multiplex PCR, and TCRdb kept only the in-frame ones, dropping some. Among under 95,000 clones listed, 94% were seen once. Study-wide results and limits: Fewer alloreactive sequences mapped to unstimulated CD4+ memory cells under siplizumab. A major contribution to the alloresponse seemed to be made by naive T cells, which seemed more diverse than memory cells.

CDR3 length equals 14 residues. V lost 7 bases and J lost 0; bases outside the gene matches: 5. Per germline, CDR1 LNHDA and CDR2 SQIVND (reference sequence). To note about this clone: Antigen unknown.

The rearrangement joins TRBV19 to TRBJ1-1, with TRBD1 matching 7 bases. This sequence was found in a human donor in good health. The sample comprised non-Treg CD4+ T cells sorted from blood. CDR3 in DNA: TGTGCCAGTAACGGGGACAGCCTGAACACTGAAGCTTTCTTT. It encodes CASNGDSLNTEAFF.